The source of this T cell receptor beta chain is a study of CD8 T cells in ankylosing spondylitis. General observations from the study: Clones linked with disease were CD8+ and fairly uncommon in the peripheral blood. Reports say disease-linked clones showed up significantly more in matched ankylosing spondylitis synovial fluid.

Germline V gene sequence: CDR1 SGHDT, CDR2 YYEEEE. The CDR3 extends over 16 amino acids. V dropped 3 bases and J dropped 1; count of bases not matched to a gene: 4. As the method for making TCR beta libraries, quantitative 5'-RACE with molecular barcodes was used. TCRdb recomputed calls from the 5' RACE reads with MiXCR, one row per CDR3 protein. The profile covers 350,000 or so distinct CDR3 sequences, with approximately 15% appearing a single time and about 1.1% taken by the ten largest. As for this clonotype: Its antigen is not known.

This chain connects TRBV5-6 to TRBJ1-1, with 12 bases matching TRBD1. The TCR comes from a male donor with ankylosing spondylitis or in good health (not recorded which). The sample was blood, either unsorted or a sorted T cell fraction (not recorded which). This chain's CDR3 is CASSSGTGGRNTEAFF. CDR3 DNA: TGTGCCAGCAGCTCCGGGACAGGGGGCCGGAACACTGAAGCTTTCTTT.